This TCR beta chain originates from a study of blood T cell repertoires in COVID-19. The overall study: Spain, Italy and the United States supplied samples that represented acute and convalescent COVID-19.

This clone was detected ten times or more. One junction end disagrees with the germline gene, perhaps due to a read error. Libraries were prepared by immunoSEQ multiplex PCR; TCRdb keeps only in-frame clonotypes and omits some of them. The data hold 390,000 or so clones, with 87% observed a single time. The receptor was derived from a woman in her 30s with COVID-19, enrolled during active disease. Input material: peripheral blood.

The DNA for the CDR3 is TGTGCCAGCAGGGAAGACAGGGCTTCAAACATTCAGTACTTC. This codes for CASREDRASNIQYF. The chain joins TRBV2 to TRBJ2-4; the match to TRBD1 covers 7 bases. Germline CDR1 is SNHLY and CDR2 is FYNNEI. The CDR3 spans 14 residues.